The 6 T cell receptor beta chains below all came from one sample that was sequenced in a study of T cell responses to AZD1222 COVID-19 vaccine. The table came from immunoSEQ multiplex PCR; TCRdb's copy has only in-frame clones and leaves some out. The profile shows roughly 100,000 clones, roughly 91% of them singletons. The source was peripheral blood, collected on day 0 of AZD1222 vaccination. The receptors were gathered from an adult in good health.

The gene calls are TRBV28 and TRBJ1-2; 7 nucleotides line up with TRBD1. CDR3 length equals 14 residues. The germline V gene has CDR1 MDHEN and CDR2 SYDVKM. V shed 2 bases and J 5 bases; nucleotides not matched to a gene: 5. The CDR3 loop reads CASSLEGARYGYTF. As DNA, the CDR3 is TGTGCCAGCAGTTTAGAGGGGGCTCGGTATGGCTACACCTTC.

The chain carries TRBV5-8 and TRBJ2-7; TRBD1 aligns across 9 bases. Trimming at V came to 4 bases and at J to 1 base, leaving 6 bases not matched to a gene. The CDR3 covers 15 residues. The germline V gene encodes CDR1 SGHTS and CDR2 YDEGEE. This CDR3 reads CASSGDREKSYEQYF. DNA of the CDR3: TGTGCCAGCAGCGGGGACAGGGAAAAGTCCTACGAGCAGTACTTC.

CDR3 loop: CASSYRGEAYNEQFF. For the CDR3, the DNA is TGTGCCAGCAGTTACCGGGGTGAGGCCTACAATGAGCAGTTCTTC. V and J are TRBV6-2 or TRBV6-3 and TRBJ2-1; tentatively, D is TRBD2 (5 bases). Germline V gene sequence: CDR1 MNHEY, CDR2 SVGEGT. The ends were cut back, 2 bases at V and 2 bases at J, with 10 bases in the middle. The CDR3 extends over 15 amino acids.

The chain couples TRBV7-9 to TRBJ2-7; D not resolved. V lost 10 bases and J lost 0, with 7 bases in between. The CDR3 is 11 residues long. CDR1 SEHNR and CDR2 FQNEAQ come from the germline V gene (reference sequence). Written as DNA, the CDR3 is TGTGCCATCGAGAGCTCCTACGAGCAGTACTTC. Amino acid sequence: CAIESSYEQYF. The full variable domain, with the rest looked up from reference TRBV7-9 and TRBJ2-7, is DTGVSQNPRHKITKRGQNVTFRCDPISEHNRLYWYRQTLGQGPEFLTYFQNEAQLEKSRLLSDRFSAERPKGSFSTLEIQRTEQGDSAMYLCAIESSYEQYFGPGTRLTVT.

The V call is TRBV7-2, the J call TRBJ2-1, with 9 bases that match TRBD1. Germline CDR1 is SGHTA and CDR2 is FQGNSA. This CDR3 contains 14 residues. With V trimmed by 5 bases and J by 4 bases, 3 bases remained unmatched. CDR3 coding DNA: TGTGCCAGCAGCGTCGACAGGGGGTACAATGAGCAGTTCTTC. Residues: CASSVDRGYNEQFF.

The rearrangement uses TRBV2 and TRBJ1-1; TRBD1 matches at 10 bases. The CDR3 runs to 16 residues. CDR1 is SNHLY, CDR2 FYNNEI, per germline. V was pared by 6 bases and J by 3 bases, with 10 bases of the junction left unmatched. This CDR3 reads CASSGTGAREDTEAFF. Here the CDR3 DNA reads TGTGCCAGCAGCGGGACAGGGGCTAGGGAAGACACTGAAGCTTTCTTT.